These 13 T cell receptor beta chains originate from one sample sequenced in a study of PD-1 blockade in classical Hodgkin lymphoma. Following autologous stem cell transplantation, relapse occurred in every patient, and exposure to brentuximab vedotin varied. Using immunoSEQ multiplex PCR, the repertoire was profiled, and TCRdb retains in-frame clones only, with some absent. The table lists approximately 150,000 clones, approximately 72% of them singletons. Here the sequenced sample was peripheral blood mononuclear cells (PBMCs), taken before the second cycle of nivolumab. The receptors come from a human donor with classical Hodgkin lymphoma.

The J gene is TRBJ2-1, the V gene TRBV7-9, with D unclear. The CDR3 has 16 residues. Trimming took 5 bases from V and 7 from J, leaving 21 bases between them. Looked up from germline, CDR1 is SEHNR and CDR2 is FQNEAQ (reference sequence). The CDR3 DNA follows: TGTGCCAGCAGCCTTCTTAACACTCCAAGATGGAATGAGCAGTTCTTC. Translated: CASSLLNTPRWNEQFF. Using reference TRBV7-9 and TRBJ2-1 for the parts outside the CDR3, the full variable domain is DTGVSQNPRHKITKRGQNVTFRCDPISEHNRLYWYRQTLGQGPEFLTYFQNEAQLEKSRLLSDRFSAERPKGSFSTLEIQRTEQGDSAMYLCASSLLNTPRWNEQFFGPGTRLTVL.

This chain uses TRBV11-2 with TRBJ2-1; D may correspond to TRBD1 or TRBD2 (5 bases each). CDR3 size: 15 residues. Germline CDR1 reads SGHAT; CDR2 reads FQNNGV. V lost 10 bases and J 0 bases, leaving 16 bases between the germline ends. CDR3: CATSVGASSYNEQFF. The DNA of the CDR3 is TGTGCCACGAGCGTCGGGGCGAGCTCCTACAATGAGCAGTTCTTC.

The rearrangement joins TRBV7-2 to TRBJ2-5, with D maybe TRBD2 (6 bases). Germline V gene data show CDR1 as SGHTA and CDR2 as FQGNSA. The CDR3 has 17 amino acids. Trimming removed 0 bases from V and 5 bases from J, with 19 bases in between. The DNA of the CDR3 is TGTGCCAGCAGCTTAGCGCGGAGGGACGCCTTCGCGGAGACCCAGTACTTC. Translating it yields CASSLARRDAFAETQYF.

This clone was observed a single time. The genes are TRBV7-9 and TRBJ2-1; 10 nucleotides match TRBD2. CDR3 length equals 17 residues. Germline assignment: CDR1 SEHNR and CDR2 FQNEAQ (reference sequence). V dropped 1 base and J dropped 9; count of bases not matched to a gene: 12. CDR3 sequence: CASSLGRTSGTPIEQFF. CDR3 coding DNA: TGTGCCAGCAGCTTAGGCCGTACTAGCGGGACCCCCATTGAGCAGTTCTTC.

This clone was seen only a few times. This chain joins TRBV5-6 and TRBJ1-5, with a weak D call TRBD1 (6 bases). Germline CDR1 SGHDT, CDR2 YYEEEE. Trimming stripped 4 bases from V and 7 bases from J, with 15 bases between. CDR3 size: 14 residues. The CDR3 loop reads CASSIYYGGQPQHF. CDR3 coding DNA: TGTGCCAGCAGCATATATTACGGGGGCCAGCCCCAGCATTTT.

This sequence joins TRBV18 and TRBJ2-2, with 11 bases fitting TRBD1. V was clipped by 8 bases and J by 7 bases; unmatched bases: 6. CDR3 length: 14 residues. Germline V gene sequence: CDR1 KGHSH, CDR2 LQKENI. CDR3 residues: CASRTGGGGGELFF. CDR3 bases: TGTGCCAGCAGGACAGGGGGCGGCGGCGGGGAGCTGTTTTTT.

The chain links TRBV6-5 to TRBJ2-3, with D tentatively TRBD1 or TRBD2 (5 bases each). This CDR3 is built from 12 residues. In germline, CDR1 is MNHEY, CDR2 SVGAGI. V lost 8 bases and J 2 bases, leaving 8 bases between the germline ends. CDR3: CASGTFTDTQYF. CDR3 in DNA: TGTGCCAGCGGGACCTTCACAGATACGCAGTATTTT.

V usage is TRBV28 and J usage is TRBJ1-2; 7 positions match TRBD1. This CDR3 is 13 amino acids long. CDR1 is MDHEN and CDR2 is SYDVKM in the germline V gene. V lost 5 bases to trimming and J lost 3 bases; unmatched junction nucleotides: 3. The CDR3 DNA follows: TGTGCCAGCAGTCTGGGACAGCACTATGGCTACACCTTC. Translation gives CASSLGQHYGYTF.

The chain is built from TRBV6-5 and TRBJ2-7; D uncertain. The CDR3 runs to 15 residues. CDR1 and CDR2 from the germline V gene are MNHEY and SVGAGI. Trimming cost V 2 bases and J 2 bases, with 13 bases left between them. CDR3 nucleotide sequence: TGTGCCAGCAGTTACCGCTCCGGGCCAACCTACGAGCAGTACTTC. It codes for CASSYRSGPTYEQYF.

The rearrangement links TRBV19 to TRBJ1-2, with 8 bases fitting TRBD1. Per germline, CDR1 LNHDA and CDR2 SQIVND (reference sequence). V trimming: 5 bases; J trimming: 4 bases; junction bases outside the gene matches: 9. The CDR3 consists of 15 residues. The CDR3: CASSFGQGRGYGYTF. CDR3 DNA sequence: TGTGCCAGTAGTTTCGGACAGGGCAGGGGCTATGGCTACACCTTC.

The chain is built from TRBV19 and TRBJ1-2; 7 bases match TRBD1. This CDR3 is 15 amino acids long. Germline V CDR1 and CDR2: LNHDA, SQIVND (reference sequence). Trimming cost V 5 bases and J 4 bases; bases outside gene matches: 10. The CDR3 nucleotides read TGTGCCAGTAGTCCCCCGGGACAGCAAGTCTATGGCTACACCTTC. Protein: CASSPPGQQVYGYTF. Variable domain in full (rest from reference TRBV19 and TRBJ1-2): DGGITQSPKYLFRKEGQNVTLSCEQNLNHDAMYWYRQDPGQGLRLIYYSQIVNDFQKGDIAEGYSVSREKKESFPLTVTSAQKNPTAFYLCASSPPGQQVYGYTFGSGTRLTVV.

The chain carries TRBV7-2 and TRBJ1-4, with a tentative D call TRBD1 (5 bases). The germline gives CDR1 SGHTA, CDR2 FQGNSA. This CDR3 spans 16 amino acids. Trimming pared 4 bases from V and 0 bases from J, leaving 12 bases between. The CDR3 is CASSSGRFATNEKLFF. In nucleotides, the CDR3 is TGTGCCAGCAGCTCGGGACGGTTTGCAACTAATGAAAAACTGTTTTTT. The variable domain in full, completed from reference TRBV7-2 and TRBJ1-4, reads GAGVSQSPSNKVTEKGKDVELRCDPISGHTALYWYRQSLGQGLEFLIYFQGNSAPDKSGLPSDRFSAERTGGSVSTLTIQRTQQEDSAVYLCASSSGRFATNEKLFFGSGTQLSVL.

V and J are TRBV28 and TRBJ2-2, with D uncertain. Germline CDR1 and CDR2: MDHEN and SYDVKM. With 5 bases removed from V and 0 bases from J, the gap between germline ends came to 1 base. This CDR3 contains 12 residues. CDR3 nucleotide sequence: TGTGCCAGCAGTCCGAACACCGGGGAGCTGTTTTTT. Residues: CASSPNTGELFF.